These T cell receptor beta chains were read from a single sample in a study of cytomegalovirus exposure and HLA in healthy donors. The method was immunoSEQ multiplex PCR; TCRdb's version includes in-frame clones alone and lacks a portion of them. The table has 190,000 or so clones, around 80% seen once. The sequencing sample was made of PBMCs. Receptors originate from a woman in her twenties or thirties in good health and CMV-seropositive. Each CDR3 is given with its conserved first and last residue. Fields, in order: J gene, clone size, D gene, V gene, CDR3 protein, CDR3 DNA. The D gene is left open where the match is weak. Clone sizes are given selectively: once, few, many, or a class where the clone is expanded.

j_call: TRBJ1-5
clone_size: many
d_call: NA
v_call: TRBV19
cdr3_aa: CASGHRRNSNQPQHF
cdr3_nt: TGTGCCAGTGGCCACAGAAGAAATAGCAATCAGCCCCAGCATTTT

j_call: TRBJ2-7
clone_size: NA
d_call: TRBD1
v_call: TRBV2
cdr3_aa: CASSVGTVGSVQYF
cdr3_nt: TGTGCCAGCAGTGTAGGGACAGTAGGGAGCGTGCAGTACTTC

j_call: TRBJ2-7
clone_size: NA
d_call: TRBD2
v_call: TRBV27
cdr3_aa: CASGTSGTHEQYF
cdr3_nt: TGTGCCAGCGGCACTAGCGGGACCCACGAGCAGTACTTC

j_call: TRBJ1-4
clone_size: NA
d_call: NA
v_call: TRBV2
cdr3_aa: CASSEVGRNEKLFF
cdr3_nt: TGTGCCAGCAGTGAGGTGGGGAGGAATGAAAAACTGTTTTTT

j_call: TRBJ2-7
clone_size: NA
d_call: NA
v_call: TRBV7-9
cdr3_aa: CASSFSLLAPHEQYF
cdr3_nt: TGTGCCAGCAGCTTCTCTCTCCTAGCGCCCCACGAGCAGTACTTC

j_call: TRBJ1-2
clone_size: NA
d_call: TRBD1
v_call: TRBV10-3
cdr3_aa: CAISLDRGDGYTF
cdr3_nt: TGTGCCATCAGCCTAGACAGGGGGGATGGCTACACCTTC

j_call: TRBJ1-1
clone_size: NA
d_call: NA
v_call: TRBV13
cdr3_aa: CASSFPGGMRTEAFF
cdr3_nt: TGTGCCAGCAGCTTCCCCGGGGGAATGAGGACTGAAGCTTTCTTT

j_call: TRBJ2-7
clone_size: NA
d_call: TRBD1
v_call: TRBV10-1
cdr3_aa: CASSVRTGWYEQYF
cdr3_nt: TGCGCCAGCAGTGTGCGGACAGGGTGGTACGAGCAGTACTTC

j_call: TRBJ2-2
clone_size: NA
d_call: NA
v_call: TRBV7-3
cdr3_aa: CASSSRVLPAGTGELFF
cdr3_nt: TGTGCCAGCAGCTCAAGAGTGCTCCCCGCCGGTACCGGGGAGCTGTTTTTT

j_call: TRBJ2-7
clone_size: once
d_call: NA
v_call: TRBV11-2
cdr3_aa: CASSLERGQGHEQYF
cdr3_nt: TGTGCCAGCAGCTTAGAAAGGGGCCAGGGCCACGAGCAGTACTTC

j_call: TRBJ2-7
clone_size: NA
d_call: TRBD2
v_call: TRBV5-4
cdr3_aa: CASSLSASGSKYEQYF
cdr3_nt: TGTGCCAGCAGCTTGTCGGCTAGCGGGAGTAAGTACGAGCAGTACTTC

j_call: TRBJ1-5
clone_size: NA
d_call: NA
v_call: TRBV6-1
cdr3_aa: CASSETAVQVLMTNLDQPQHF
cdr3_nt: TGTGCCAGCAGTGAAACGGCCGTTCAGGTCTTGATGACAAACCTCGATCAGCCCCAGCATTTT

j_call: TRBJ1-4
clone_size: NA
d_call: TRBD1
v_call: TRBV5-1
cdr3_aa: CASTRDRNEKLFF
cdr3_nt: TGCGCCAGTACAAGGGACAGGAATGAAAAACTGTTTTTT

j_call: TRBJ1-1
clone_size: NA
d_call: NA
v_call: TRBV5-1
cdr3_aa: CASSLISGVDAEAFF
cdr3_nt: TGCGCCAGCAGCTTAATTTCGGGGGTTGACGCTGAAGCTTTCTTT

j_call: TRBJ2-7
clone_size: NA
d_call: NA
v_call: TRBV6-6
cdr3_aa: CASKARGVGYEQYF
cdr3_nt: TGTGCCAGCAAGGCCAGGGGAGTTGGGTACGAGCAGTACTTC

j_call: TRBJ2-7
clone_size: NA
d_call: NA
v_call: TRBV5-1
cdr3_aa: CASSLGERGEQYF
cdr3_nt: TGCGCCAGCAGCTTGGGAGAACGGGGCGAGCAGTACTTC

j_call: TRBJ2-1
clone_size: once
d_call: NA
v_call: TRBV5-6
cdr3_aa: CASSLGGFYYNEQFF
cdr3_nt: TGTGCCAGCAGCTTGGGAGGGTTTTACTACAATGAGCAGTTCTTC

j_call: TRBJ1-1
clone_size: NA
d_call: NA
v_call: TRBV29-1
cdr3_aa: CSVESGGVEAFF
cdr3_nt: TGCAGCGTTGAGTCGGGGGGGGTGGAAGCTTTCTTT

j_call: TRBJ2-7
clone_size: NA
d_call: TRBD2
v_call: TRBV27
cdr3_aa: CASSWEGTVPYEQYF
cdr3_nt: TGTGCCAGCAGTTGGGAGGGGACGGTCCCCTACGAGCAGTACTTC

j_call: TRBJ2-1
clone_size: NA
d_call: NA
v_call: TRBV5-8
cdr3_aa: CASSVFYPNEQFF
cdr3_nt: TGTGCCAGCAGCGTTTTCTACCCCAATGAGCAGTTCTTC

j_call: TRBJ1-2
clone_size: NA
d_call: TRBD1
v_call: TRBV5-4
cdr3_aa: CASSPSARTGDYGYTF
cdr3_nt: TGTGCCAGCAGCCCGTCAGCTCGAACAGGGGACTATGGCTACACCTTC

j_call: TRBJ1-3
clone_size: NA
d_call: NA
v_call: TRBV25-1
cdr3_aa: CASRGGVTGNTIYF
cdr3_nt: TGTGCCAGCAGGGGAGGGGTCACCGGAAACACCATATATTTT

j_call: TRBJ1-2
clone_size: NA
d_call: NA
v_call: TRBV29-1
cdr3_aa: CSVGEFGNYGYTF
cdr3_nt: TGCAGCGTCGGGGAATTTGGCAACTATGGCTACACCTTC

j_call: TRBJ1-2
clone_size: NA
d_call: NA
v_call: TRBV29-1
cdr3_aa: CSVEREIYGYTF
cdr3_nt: TGCAGCGTTGAAAGGGAGATCTATGGCTACACCTTC

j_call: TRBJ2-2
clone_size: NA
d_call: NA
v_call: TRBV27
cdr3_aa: CASSLTGLANTGELFF
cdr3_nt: TGTGCCAGCAGTTTGACGGGTCTCGCGAACACCGGGGAGCTGTTTTTT

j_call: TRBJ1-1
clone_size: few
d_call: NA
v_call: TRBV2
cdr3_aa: CASRAGTEAFF
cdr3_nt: TGTGCCAGCAGGGCGGGCACTGAAGCTTTCTTT

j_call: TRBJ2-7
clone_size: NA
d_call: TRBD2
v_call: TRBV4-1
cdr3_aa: CASSPPLAGSYEQYF
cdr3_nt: TGCGCCAGCAGCCCCCCGCTAGCGGGCTCCTACGAGCAGTACTTC

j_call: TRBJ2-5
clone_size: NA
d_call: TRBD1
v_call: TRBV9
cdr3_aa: CASSTGTASGETQYF
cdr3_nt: TGTGCCAGCAGCACAGGGACAGCCTCCGGGGAGACCCAGTACTTC

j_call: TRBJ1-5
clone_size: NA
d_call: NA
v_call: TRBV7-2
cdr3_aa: CASSLVSNQPQHF
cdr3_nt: TGTGCCAGCAGCTTAGTAAGCAATCAGCCCCAGCATTTT

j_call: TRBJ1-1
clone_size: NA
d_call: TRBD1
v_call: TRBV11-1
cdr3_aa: CASRRAGGETEAFF
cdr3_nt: TGTGCCAGCAGGCGCGCAGGGGGCGAGACTGAAGCTTTCTTT

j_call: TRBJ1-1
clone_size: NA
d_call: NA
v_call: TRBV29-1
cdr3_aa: CSVLTTPQGTDEAFF
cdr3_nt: TGCAGCGTTCTTACCACCCCACAGGGAACCGACGAAGCTTTCTTT

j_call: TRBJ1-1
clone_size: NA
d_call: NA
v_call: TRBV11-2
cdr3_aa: CASSFTGRWNTEAFF
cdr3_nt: TGTGCCAGCAGCTTTACAGGACGGTGGAACACTGAAGCTTTCTTT

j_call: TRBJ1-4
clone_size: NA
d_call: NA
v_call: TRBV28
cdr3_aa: CASISGGRDNEKLFF
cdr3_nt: TGTGCCAGCATTAGTGGGGGCAGGGATAATGAAAAACTGTTTTTT

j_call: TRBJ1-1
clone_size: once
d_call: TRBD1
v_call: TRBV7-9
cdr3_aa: CASSFNRATGGDTEAFF
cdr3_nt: TGTGCCAGCAGCTTTAATCGGGCAACAGGGGGGGACACTGAAGCTTTCTTT

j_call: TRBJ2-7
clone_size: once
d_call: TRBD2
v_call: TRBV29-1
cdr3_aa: CSALTSGLYEQYF
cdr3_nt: TGCAGCGCCCTCACTAGCGGGCTCTACGAGCAGTACTTC

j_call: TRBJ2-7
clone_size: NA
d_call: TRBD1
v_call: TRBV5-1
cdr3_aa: CASSRDRVTYEQYF
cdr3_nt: TGCGCCAGCAGCCGGGACAGGGTAACCTACGAGCAGTACTTC

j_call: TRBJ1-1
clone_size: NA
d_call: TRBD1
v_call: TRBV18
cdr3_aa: CASSPASGTGSNTEAFF
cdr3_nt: TGTGCCAGCTCACCTGCCTCCGGGACAGGATCGAACACTGAAGCTTTCTTT

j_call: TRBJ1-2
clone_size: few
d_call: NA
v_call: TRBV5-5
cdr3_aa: CASSLQTGYGYTF
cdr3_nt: TGTGCCAGCAGCCTACAAACAGGGTACGGCTACACCTTC

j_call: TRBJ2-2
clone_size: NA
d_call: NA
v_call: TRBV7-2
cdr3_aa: CASNSDTGELFF
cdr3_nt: TGTGCCAGCAATTCGGACACCGGGGAGCTGTTTTTT

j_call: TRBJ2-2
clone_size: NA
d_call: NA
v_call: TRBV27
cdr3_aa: CASSLSGVGDTGELFF
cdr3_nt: TGTGCCAGCAGTTTATCCGGGGTAGGAGACACCGGGGAGCTGTTTTTT

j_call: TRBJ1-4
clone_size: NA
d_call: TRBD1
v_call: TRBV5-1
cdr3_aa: CASSLGQGVTNEKLFF
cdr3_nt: TGCGCCAGCAGCTTAGGACAGGGGGTAACCAATGAAAAACTGTTTTTT

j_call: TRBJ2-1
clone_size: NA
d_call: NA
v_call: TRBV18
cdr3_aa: CASSPPGASDNEQFF
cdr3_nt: TGTGCCAGCTCACCACCCGGGGCTAGCGACAATGAGCAGTTCTTC

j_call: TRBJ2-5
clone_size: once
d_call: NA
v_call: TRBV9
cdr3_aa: CASSPQGAAQETQYF
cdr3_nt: TGTGCCAGCAGCCCCCAAGGGGCAGCCCAAGAGACCCAGTACTTC

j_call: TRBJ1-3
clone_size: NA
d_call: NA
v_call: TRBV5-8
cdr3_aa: CASSLASSGNTIYF
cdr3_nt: TGTGCCAGCAGCTTGGCTAGCTCTGGAAACACCATATATTTT